Presented here are 6 T cell receptor beta chains from one specimen sequenced in a study of shared clonotypes between healthy human individuals. The data were produced by immunoSEQ multiplex PCR, yet TCRdb's version contains in-frame clones alone and is incomplete. This table has about 690,000 clones, roughly 88% appearing once. Sequenced: memory CD8+ T cells from PBMCs. Subset reported: CD45RO+ cells pooled with CCR7-negative TemRA cells. Receptors were obtained from a man aged 18 to 30 in good health. Some clones in this sample may be carry-over from other donors' samples.

A single count supports this clone. In DNA, the CDR3 is TGTGCCAGCAAAGAGGGACAGTTTAACACCGGGGAGCTGTTTTTT. It is translated as CASKEGQFNTGELFF. This chain connects TRBV27 to TRBJ2-2, with 7 bases that match TRBD1. The CDR3 is made up of 15 amino acids. Germline CDR1 is MNHEY and CDR2 is SMNVEV (reference sequence). V lost 7 bases, J lost 2 bases, and 7 bases stayed unmatched.

The chain has TRBV7-9 and TRBJ1-2; 7 nucleotides match TRBD1. The CDR3 covers 15 residues. From germline, CDR1 is SEHNR and CDR2 FQNEAQ (reference sequence). V lost 1 base and J lost 6; bases outside the gene matches: 8. CDR3 coding DNA: TGTGCCAGCAGCTTAGTTTCGACAGGGCTGGATGGCTACACCTTC. Its translation is CASSLVSTGLDGYTF.

This chain uses TRBV6-1 with TRBJ2-7; 12 nucleotides agree with TRBD1. The V and J ends lost 5 bases and 3 bases, in that order; junction bases with no gene match: 5. The CDR3 covers 15 residues. The germline V gene has CDR1 MNHNS and CDR2 SASEGT. The CDR3 nucleotides read TGTGCCAGCAGTCTCCGGGACAGGGGGCACTACGAGCAGTACTTC. Translation: CASSLRDRGHYEQYF.

This clone was detected only once. The chain carries TRBV5-6 and TRBJ2-7; D might be TRBD2 (5 bases). Trimming shortened V by 1 base and J by 12 bases, and 11 bases separated the two germline ends. Germline CDR1 and CDR2: SGHDT and YYEEEE. The CDR3 covers 11 residues. The CDR3 sequence is CASSLRGKWYF. In DNA form, the CDR3 reads TGTGCCAGCAGCTTGCGAGGGAAGTGGTACTTC.

The V gene is TRBV4-1, the J gene TRBJ2-5; D tentatively fits TRBD1 or TRBD2 (5 bases each). CDR3 length: 14 amino acids. The V end was cut by 5 bases, the J end by 1 base, with 11 bases between. The germline V gene encodes CDR1 MGHRA and CDR2 YSYEKL. Here the CDR3 reads CASSRDVRQETQYF. DNA for the CDR3: TGCGCCAGCAGCAGGGACGTCCGCCAAGAGACCCAGTACTTC.

This chain uses TRBV4-3 with TRBJ1-6, with D possibly being TRBD1 (6 bases). V was trimmed by 3 bases and J by 15 bases, leaving 18 bases between them. The CDR3 extends over 14 amino acids. Germline CDR1 and CDR2: LGHNA and YSLEER. The CDR3 region is CASSQNSDSHNLHF. DNA for the CDR3: TGCGCCAGCAGCCAGAACTCGGACAGCCATAACCTCCACTTT.